In this sample, the clone carrying this T cell receptor beta chain turned up a few times. The record originates from a study of regulatory T cells in long-lasting Graves disease. HTBI primers from iRepertoire and Arm-PCR of CDR3 regions yielded the TCR beta libraries. One entry per CDR3 protein results from TCRdb running MiXCR on the multiplex PCR reads. This table has approximately 560,000 distinct CDR3 sequences, more than 15% appearing once. Germline V gene sequence: CDR1 MNHEY, CDR2 SVGAGI. V was pared by 2 bases and J by 5 bases, with 15 bases between. The CDR3 is 15 amino acids. Time point in this sample: newly diagnosed GD, antithyroid drugs for less than 3 months. The TCR library was made from RNA extracted from PBMCs. Patients were enrolled at an endocrinology department in Xi'an, China. These same records also appear under a second study, on T cells in Graves' hyperthyroidism and ophthalmopathy. As reported in that work: In the first-round RT-PCR of the TCR CDR3, the HTBI primer set was used.

This material consisted of peripheral blood mononuclear cells (PBMCs), taken at new diagnosis, from a patient treated with antithyroid drugs. V gene TRBV6-5 combines with J gene TRBJ1-1, with D unclear. This receptor was identified in a man aged 18 to 35 with Graves disease. Here the CDR3 DNA reads TGTGCCAGCAGTTACAGGAACAACCGAGGGACTGAAGCTTTCTTT. Translating gives CASSYRNNRGTEAFF.